These 17 T cell receptor beta chains were sequenced from one sample in a study of T cell changes during pregnancy in multiple sclerosis. Clones were sequenced by immunoSEQ multiplex PCR, and TCRdb holds only the in-frame ones, with some missing. The sample includes some 85,000 clones, 90% to 95% seen only once; the top ten take roughly 1.2%. This specimen was peripheral blood, taken in the second trimester of pregnancy. These receptors were obtained from a female donor with multiple sclerosis, enrolled in a pregnancy study.

The V and J genes are TRBV9 and TRBJ2-1; 8 nucleotides line up with TRBD2. This CDR3 has 18 amino acids. The V segment lost 3 bases and the J segment 2 bases; nucleotides outside the gene matches: 13. The germline CDR1 and CDR2 sequences are SGDLS and YYNGEE. The chain's CDR3 is CASSDPLAALGPYNEQFF. The CDR3 DNA follows: TGTGCCAGCAGCGACCCACTAGCGGCCCTAGGGCCCTACAATGAGCAGTTCTTC.

This rearrangement joins TRBV19 to TRBJ2-6; 9 bases fit TRBD1. The germline V gene encodes CDR1 LNHDA and CDR2 SQIVND (reference sequence). Trimming cost V 7 bases and J 0 bases; bases outside gene matches: 16. The CDR3 contains 20 residues. The CDR3: CASNPSGTGSTHSGANVLTF. The CDR3 region has the DNA TGTGCCAGTAATCCTTCCGGGACAGGGTCTACACACTCTGGGGCCAACGTCCTGACTTTC.

As concerns this clone: As the CDR3 is not closed by the conserved phenylalanine or tryptophan, this likely results from a read error. It is unclear where the CDR3 begins or ends on the DNA, so no DNA is shown, and the CDR3 is as TCRdb lists it. The chain carries TRBV5-1 and TRBJ1-1; no DNA check was done on the table's D call, TRBD1. Germline V CDR1 and CDR2: SGHRS, YFSETQ. The length of the CDR3 is 8 amino acids, counting both ends. This chain's CDR3 is CASSPRRG.

The rearrangement joins TRBV19 to TRBJ2-1; TRBD2 matches at 8 bases. The trim removed 11 bases at V and 0 bases at J, leaving 6 bases unmatched. Germline loops: CDR1 LNHDA, CDR2 SQIVND (reference sequence). This CDR3 comprises 14 residues. The CDR3 loop reads CAVKSGSSYNEQFF. The CDR3, as DNA: TGTGCCGTTAAAAGCGGGAGCTCCTACAATGAGCAGTTCTTC. Full variable domain (rest looked up from reference TRBV19 and TRBJ2-1): DGGITQSPKYLFRKEGQNVTLSCEQNLNHDAMYWYRQDPGQGLRLIYYSQIVNDFQKGDIAEGYSVSREKKESFPLTVTSAQKNPTAFYLCAVKSGSSYNEQFFGPGTRLTVL.

The V gene is TRBV19, the J gene TRBJ2-7; D is uncertain. The CDR3 consists of 12 residues. The germline gives CDR1 LNHDA, CDR2 SQIVND (reference sequence). V was trimmed by 8 bases and J by 3 bases, leaving 11 bases between them. The CDR3 spells CASSGFGYEQYF. CDR3 DNA: TGTGCCAGTTCAGGTTTCGGCTACGAGCAGTACTTC.

V is TRBV30 and J is TRBJ2-7; 9 positions match TRBD2. CDR3 size: 17 residues. CDR1 is GTSNPN, CDR2 SVGIG, per germline (reference sequence). After removal of 0 bases from V and 4 bases from J, the junction contained 13 bases not matched to a gene. The CDR3 is CAWSVQSSGSSPYEQYF. The CDR3, as DNA: TGTGCCTGGAGTGTACAAAGTAGCGGGAGTAGCCCTTACGAGCAGTACTTC.

V usage is TRBV4-3 and J usage is TRBJ2-7, with D perhaps TRBD1 (6 bases). With 0 bases removed from V and 3 bases from J, the gap between germline ends came to 9 bases. CDR3 length: 14 amino acids. Germline V CDR1 and CDR2: LGHNA, YSLEER. The CDR3 nucleotides read TGCGCCAGCAGCCAAGATCCCAGGGGCTACGAGCAGTACTTC. Translated: CASSQDPRGYEQYF.

CDR3 residues: CASSRVGAIRDFYGYTF. CDR3 nucleotide sequence: TGTGCCAGCAGCCGAGTCGGGGCCATAAGGGACTTCTATGGCTACACCTTC. V gene TRBV14 combines with J gene TRBJ1-2; D is perhaps TRBD1 (5 bases). The V and J ends lost 4 bases and 4 bases respectively, with 22 bases between them. Germline CDR1 reads SGHDN; CDR2 reads FVKESK. The CDR3 contains 17 residues.

V and J are TRBV13 and TRBJ1-2; D gene uncertain. The CDR3 covers 15 residues. Germline CDR1 PRHDT, CDR2 FYEKMQ (reference sequence). V lost 5 bases, J lost 4 bases, and 17 bases lay in between. The CDR3 loop reads CASSARRRYVYGYTF. In DNA, the CDR3 is TGTGCCAGCAGCGCGAGGCGTCGGTATGTCTATGGCTACACCTTC.

This clone was detected once. V gene TRBV13 combines with J gene TRBJ2-1; 9 nucleotides match TRBD1. Germline V gene lookup returns CDR1 PRHDT and CDR2 FYEKMQ (reference sequence). Unmatched junction bases numbered 7, after V lost 6 bases and J lost 4 bases. CDR3 length equals 15 residues. The CDR3 spells CASSSPDRGYNEQFF. The CDR3 bases are TGTGCCAGCAGTTCCCCGGACAGGGGTTACAATGAGCAGTTCTTC.

The chain combines TRBV5-1 with TRBJ2-1, with 14 bases that match TRBD2. This CDR3 is 16 amino acids long. Trimming at V came to 4 bases and at J to 9 bases, leaving 9 bases not matched to a gene. The germline CDR1 and CDR2 sequences are SGHRS and YFSETQ. This CDR3 reads CASSPSPGTSGSEQFF. The CDR3 DNA is TGCGCCAGCAGCCCGAGTCCCGGGACTAGCGGGAGTGAGCAGTTCTTC.

J is TRBJ1-2 and V is TRBV10-3; possible D gene TRBD1, 6 bases. This CDR3 has 15 amino acids. CDR1 ENHRY and CDR2 SYGVKD come from the germline V gene. V lost 4 bases, J lost 6 bases, and 18 bases lay in between. CDR3 region: CAISGSGGLRNGYTF. CDR3 DNA sequence: TGTGCCATCAGTGGTTCGGGGGGCCTTAGGAATGGCTACACCTTC.

The rearrangement joins TRBV18 to TRBJ2-2, with D uncertain. V shed 6 bases and J shed 4 bases, with 12 bases lying between them. Germline V gives CDR1 KGHSH, CDR2 LQKENI. The CDR3 is made up of 14 amino acids. CDR3: CASSLLDSTGELFF. CDR3 bases: TGTGCCAGCTCCCTCCTAGACTCCACCGGGGAGCTGTTTTTT.

This rearrangement joins TRBV2 to TRBJ1-2; the match to TRBD1 covers 8 bases. The CDR3 extends over 14 amino acids. Germline lookup yields CDR1 SNHLY and CDR2 FYNNEI. The V gene end was trimmed by 5 bases and the J gene end by 7 bases; junction bases not matched to a gene: 9. The CDR3 here is CASSTGGRVGGYTF. The CDR3 DNA sequence: TGTGCCAGCAGTACAGGGGGACGTGTCGGTGGCTACACCTTC. The full variable domain, in which reference TRBV2 and TRBJ1-2 provide the parts outside the CDR3, is EPEVTQTPSHQVTQMGQEVILRCVPISNHLYFYWYRQILGQKVEFLVSFYNNEISEKSEIFDDQFSVERPDGSNFTLKIRSTKLEDSAMYFCASSTGGRVGGYTFGSGTRLTVV.

V gene TRBV4-3 combines with J gene TRBJ2-3, with D uncertain. With 0 bases removed from V and 9 bases from J, the gap between germline ends came to 10 bases. CDR3 length equals 13 residues. CDR1 is LGHNA, CDR2 YSLEER, per germline. CDR3 nucleotide sequence: TGCGCCAGCAGCCAAGATCGGCGGATCACGCAGTATTTT. Protein: CASSQDRRITQYF.

V is TRBV28 and J is TRBJ1-4; the match to TRBD1 covers 9 bases. CDR1 is MDHEN, CDR2 SYDVKM, per germline. The CDR3 runs 13 residues. V lost 9 bases to trimming and J lost 10 bases; unmatched junction nucleotides: 9. This CDR3 reads CASRGQGQGKLFF. CDR3 in DNA: TGTGCCAGTCGCGGACAGGGACAGGGAAAACTGTTTTTT.

The chain employs TRBV9 and TRBJ1-5; D is undetermined. This CDR3 has 14 residues. The V gene lost 4 bases and the J gene lost 0 bases, with 8 bases spanning the gap. Looked up from germline, CDR1 is SGDLS and CDR2 is YYNGEE. CDR3 bases: TGTGCCAGCAGCCCCGGAGGTAGCAATCAGCCCCAGCATTTT. Its translation is CASSPGGSNQPQHF.